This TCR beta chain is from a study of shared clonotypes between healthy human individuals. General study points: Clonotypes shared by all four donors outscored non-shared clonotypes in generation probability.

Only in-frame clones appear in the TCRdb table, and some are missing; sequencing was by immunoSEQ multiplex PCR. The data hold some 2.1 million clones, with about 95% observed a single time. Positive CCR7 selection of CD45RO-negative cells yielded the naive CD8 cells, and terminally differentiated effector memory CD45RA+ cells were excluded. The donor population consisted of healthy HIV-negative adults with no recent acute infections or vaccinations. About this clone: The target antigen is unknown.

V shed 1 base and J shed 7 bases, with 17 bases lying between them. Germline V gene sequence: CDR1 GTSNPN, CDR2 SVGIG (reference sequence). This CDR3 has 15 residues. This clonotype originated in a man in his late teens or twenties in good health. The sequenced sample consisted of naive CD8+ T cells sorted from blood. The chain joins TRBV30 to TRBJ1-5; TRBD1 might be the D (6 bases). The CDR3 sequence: CAWSDPQGLRQPQHF. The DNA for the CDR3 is TGTGCCTGGAGTGACCCCCAGGGGCTTCGCCAGCCCCAGCATTTT.